These 24 T cell receptor beta chains originate from one sample sequenced in a study of T cells in narcolepsy. TCRdb keeps only in-frame clones here, not all; method: immunoSEQ multiplex PCR. This table has some 30,000 clones, approximately 78% appearing once. Sequencing was done on a sample of CD45RA- memory CD4+ T cells from PBMCs. These receptors came from a human donor with narcolepsy.

The rearrangement uses TRBV5-6 and TRBJ2-1; D is undetermined. Per germline, CDR1 SGHDT and CDR2 YYEEEE. The CDR3 loop spans 12 amino acids. The V end lost 2 bases, the J end lost 11 bases, and 11 bases lay between the germline ends. For the CDR3, the DNA is TGTGCCAGCAGCTTAGTAGAAGGGAAGCAGTTCTTC. Residues: CASSLVEGKQFF.

V is TRBV6-6 and J is TRBJ1-2; maybe TRBD1 (5 bases). This CDR3 comprises 15 residues. V was clipped by 0 bases and J by 5 bases, with 13 bases between them. The germline V gene has CDR1 MNHNY and CDR2 SVGAGI (reference sequence). This CDR3 reads CASSYSAREGYGYTF. The CDR3, as DNA: TGTGCCAGCAGTTACTCCGCTAGAGAGGGGTATGGCTACACCTTC.

This clone appeared once. This chain joins TRBV5-1 and TRBJ1-2, with 7 bases identical to TRBD1. The CDR3 contains 15 residues. The germline gives CDR1 SGHRS, CDR2 YFSETQ. V lost 0 bases to trimming and J lost 2 bases; unmatched junction nucleotides: 4. Here the CDR3 DNA reads TGCGCCAGCAGCTTGGATACAGGGGCAAACTATGGCTACACCTTC. Its protein product is CASSLDTGANYGYTF.

This chain connects TRBV10-3 to TRBJ1-6, with TRBD1 matching over 9 bases. Trimming at V came to 11 bases and at J to 7 bases, leaving 6 bases not matched to a gene. The CDR3 totals 13 residues. CDR1 is ENHRY and CDR2 is SYGVKD in the germline V gene. The CDR3 here is CAPETGGNSPLHF. CDR3 nucleotides: TGTGCCCCAGAGACAGGGGGAAATTCACCCCTCCACTTT.

The rearrangement joins TRBV6-6 to TRBJ1-5, with 7 positions matching TRBD1. The CDR3 is made up of 15 amino acids. The germline V gene encodes CDR1 MNHNY and CDR2 SVGAGI (reference sequence). V trimming: 6 bases; J trimming: 6 bases; junction bases outside the gene matches: 11. The CDR3 protein is CASRPGQKFTQPQHF. DNA for the CDR3: TGTGCCAGCAGACCGGGACAGAAGTTTACTCAGCCCCAGCATTTT.

The J gene is TRBJ1-1, the V gene TRBV19; a possible D gene is TRBD1 (5 bases). Germline V lookup: CDR1 LNHDA, CDR2 SQIVND (reference sequence). CDR3 length equals 12 residues. V lost 8 bases, J lost 7 bases, and 14 bases lay in between. CDR3: CASSSGGGEAFF. The CDR3 DNA is TGTGCCAGTTCATCCGGGGGAGGTGAAGCTTTCTTT.

This chain links TRBV7-3 with TRBJ2-3, with a weak D call TRBD1 (6 bases). Germline assignment: CDR1 SGHTA and CDR2 FQGTGA. CDR3 length: 15 residues. V lost 4 bases and J lost 4, with 15 bases in between. DNA of the CDR3: TGTGCCAGCAGCTCTACAGGGACATGGGCAGATACGCAGTATTTT. Its protein product is CASSSTGTWADTQYF.

The chain employs TRBV7-9 and TRBJ2-6; D not certain. The CDR3 contains 14 residues. V was trimmed by 3 bases and J by 2 bases, leaving 5 bases between them. Germline V gene lookup returns CDR1 SEHNR and CDR2 FQNEAQ (reference sequence). CDR3 sequence: CASSFPPGANVLTF. In DNA form, the CDR3 reads TGTGCCAGCAGCTTTCCCCCTGGGGCCAACGTCCTGACTTTC.

The rearrangement uses TRBV27 and TRBJ2-3, with D perhaps TRBD1 or TRBD2 (5 bases each). The CDR3 is 15 amino acids. The V gene lost 6 bases and the J gene lost 1 base, with 14 bases spanning the gap. From germline, CDR1 is MNHEY and CDR2 SMNVEV (reference sequence). The CDR3 DNA sequence: TGTGCCAGCAGGTTACCCGGGGCGGGCACAGATACGCAGTATTTT. Encoded protein: CASRLPGAGTDTQYF.

The V gene is TRBV9, the J gene TRBJ2-7; 9 bases map to TRBD2. CDR1 is SGDLS, CDR2 YYNGEE, per germline. This CDR3 comprises 14 residues. The V segment lost 4 bases and the J segment 5 bases; nucleotides outside the gene matches: 7. The CDR3 DNA is TGTGCCAGCAGCCCACAGGGACTAGCTAACGAGCAGTACTTC. Protein sequence: CASSPQGLANEQYF.

The CDR3 nucleotides read TGTGCCAGCAGTAAGACAGGGGTGGGGAACACTGAAGCTTTCTTT. Protein: CASSKTGVGNTEAFF. V is TRBV6-1 and J is TRBJ1-1, with TRBD1 matching 8 bases. CDR1 and CDR2 from the germline V gene are MNHNS and SASEGT. CDR3 size: 15 residues. The ends lost 5 bases at V and 1 base at J; junction bases unmatched: 6.

This chain uses TRBV19 with TRBJ2-2, with a tentative D call TRBD2 (5 bases). In germline, CDR1 is LNHDA, CDR2 SQIVND (reference sequence). V lost 3 bases and J 6 bases, leaving 5 bases between the germline ends. The CDR3 covers 12 residues. The CDR3 region is CASSMRAGELFF. The CDR3, as DNA: TGTGCCAGTAGTATGCGGGCCGGGGAGCTGTTTTTT.

The CDR3 DNA follows: TGTGCCAGCAGTCCTCAGGGACAGGGAAATTATGGCTACACCTTC. This translates into CASSPQGQGNYGYTF. The chain uses TRBV27 and TRBJ1-2, with 9 nucleotides matching TRBD1. CDR1 MNHEY and CDR2 SMNVEV come from the germline V gene (reference sequence). V lost 5 bases and J lost 5; bases outside the gene matches: 9. The CDR3 consists of 15 residues.

The V gene is TRBV27, the J gene TRBJ2-5; TRBD1 matches 9 bases. Germline V CDR1 and CDR2: MNHEY, SMNVEV (reference sequence). Trimming took 3 bases from V and 5 from J; bases not matched to a gene: 1. The CDR3 totals 13 residues. CDR3: CASSLGTGETQYF. CDR3 nucleotide sequence: TGTGCCAGCAGTTTGGGGACAGGGGAGACCCAGTACTTC.

This clone appeared a few times. This chain connects TRBV7-9 to TRBJ2-1; no reliable D call. CDR3 length: 13 residues. Germline lookup yields CDR1 SEHNR and CDR2 FQNEAQ (reference sequence). V was shortened by 2 bases and J by 2 bases, with 4 bases between the two germline ends. CDR3 DNA sequence: TGTGCCAGCAGCTTATCGGCCTACAATGAGCAGTTCTTC. This codes for CASSLSAYNEQFF.

This clone has just a few counts. This chain links TRBV7-9 with TRBJ1-1; TRBD1 is a possible D gene (5 bases). In germline, CDR1 is SEHNR, CDR2 FQNEAQ (reference sequence). The CDR3 has 15 residues. V lost 6 bases and J 2 bases, leaving 16 bases between the germline ends. This chain's CDR3 is CASRKKTDPNTEAFF. The CDR3 DNA sequence: TGTGCCAGCAGGAAAAAGACAGATCCAAACACTGAAGCTTTCTTT.

A single count supports this clone. This rearrangement joins TRBV9 to TRBJ2-5, with 11 positions matching TRBD2. Germline CDR1 is SGDLS and CDR2 is YYNGEE. J lost 5 bases, V lost 3 bases, and 9 bases had no gene match. The CDR3 consists of 16 residues. The CDR3 spells CASSDRLAGPQETQYF. CDR3 nucleotides: TGTGCCAGCAGCGATCGACTAGCGGGACCACAGGAGACCCAGTACTTC.

For this clone: Other nucleotide sequences from this sample produce the same CDR3. The V gene is TRBV7-9, the J gene TRBJ1-1; D possibly corresponds to TRBD1 (6 bases). V lost 1 base, J lost 0 bases, and 9 bases lay in between. CDR1 and CDR2 from the germline V gene are SEHNR and FQNEAQ (reference sequence). CDR3 size: 15 residues. The CDR3 sequence: CASSLGQGMNTEAFF. As DNA, the CDR3 is TGTGCCAGCAGCTTAGGTCAGGGGATGAACACTGAAGCTTTCTTT. Complete variable domain (other parts from reference TRBV7-9 and TRBJ1-1): DTGVSQNPRHKITKRGQNVTFRCDPISEHNRLYWYRQTLGQGPEFLTYFQNEAQLEKSRLLSDRFSAERPKGSFSTLEIQRTEQGDSAMYLCASSLGQGMNTEAFFGQGTRLTVV.

The chain couples TRBV9 to TRBJ2-1, with 12 nucleotides matching TRBD2. Germline lookup yields CDR1 SGDLS and CDR2 YYNGEE. This CDR3 is 17 amino acids long. V shed 4 bases, J shed 4 bases, and the junction held 9 bases outside the gene matches. The CDR3, as DNA: TGTGCCAGCAGCTACGGACTAGCGGGAACGATATACAATGAGCAGTTCTTC. This sequence encodes CASSYGLAGTIYNEQFF.

V is TRBV6-5 and J is TRBJ2-3, with 7 bases fitting TRBD2. Germline CDR1 is MNHEY and CDR2 is SVGAGI. CDR3 length equals 14 residues. Unmatched junction bases numbered 6, after V lost 5 bases and J lost 4 bases. The chain's CDR3 is CASSGRLAPDTQYF. The CDR3 DNA reads TGTGCCAGCAGTGGGCGACTAGCCCCAGATACGCAGTATTTT.

V gene TRBV25-1 combines with J gene TRBJ2-2; TRBD2 agrees at 9 bases. V lost 8 bases, J lost 2 bases, and 6 bases stayed unmatched. Germline V lookup: CDR1 MGHDK, CDR2 SYGVNS. The CDR3 is 15 amino acids. Here the CDR3 reads CASGLLAGNTGELFF. The DNA for the CDR3 is TGTGCCAGCGGCCTACTAGCGGGTAACACCGGGGAGCTGTTTTTT.

Written as DNA, the CDR3 is TGTGCCAGCAGCTTGGGACAAGGGAGCTATGGCTACACCTTC. Translating gives CASSLGQGSYGYTF. The chain recombines TRBV5-5 with TRBJ1-2; no definite D call. Trimming removed 0 bases from V and 4 bases from J, with 10 bases in between. Per germline, CDR1 SGHKS and CDR2 YYEKEE (reference sequence). The CDR3 extends over 14 amino acids. Complete variable domain (other parts from reference TRBV5-5 and TRBJ1-2): DAGVTQSPTHLIKTRGQQVTLRCSPISGHKSVSWYQQVLGQGPQFIFQYYEKEERGRGNFPDRFSARQFPNYSSELNVNALLLGDSALYLCASSLGQGSYGYTFGSGTRLTVV.

This rearrangement joins TRBV2 to TRBJ1-2; 8 bases map to TRBD1. After removal of 1 base from V and 5 bases from J, the junction contained 9 bases not matched to a gene. The CDR3 consists of 16 residues. Germline CDR1 is SNHLY and CDR2 is FYNNEI. DNA of the CDR3: TGTGCCAGCAGTGAAGAAGGCAGGGGGCGGGGGTATGGCTACACCTTC. This codes for CASSEEGRGRGYGYTF.

This clone was seen a few times. The V gene is TRBV30, the J gene TRBJ1-1, with no clear D. The germline gives CDR1 GTSNPN, CDR2 SVGIG (reference sequence). Deletions cut 1 base from V and 6 bases from J, with 6 bases between. The CDR3 length is 11 residues. CDR3 region: CAWSAAAEAFF. The DNA of the CDR3 is TGTGCCTGGAGTGCGGCCGCTGAAGCTTTCTTT.